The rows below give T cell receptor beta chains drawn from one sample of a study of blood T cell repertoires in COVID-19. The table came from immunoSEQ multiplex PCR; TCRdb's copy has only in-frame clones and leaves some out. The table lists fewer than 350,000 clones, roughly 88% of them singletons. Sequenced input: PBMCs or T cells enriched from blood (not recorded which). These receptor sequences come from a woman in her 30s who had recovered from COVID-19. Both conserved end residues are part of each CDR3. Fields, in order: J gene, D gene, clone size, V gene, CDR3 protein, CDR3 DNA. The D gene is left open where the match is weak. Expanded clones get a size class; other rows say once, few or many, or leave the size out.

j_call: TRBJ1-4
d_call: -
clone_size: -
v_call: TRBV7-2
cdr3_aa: CASSPQGFGEKLFF
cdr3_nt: TGTGCCAGCAGCCCACAGGGTTTCGGGGAAAAACTGTTTTTT

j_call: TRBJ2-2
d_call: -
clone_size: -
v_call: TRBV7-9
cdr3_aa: CASHDSEDTGELFF
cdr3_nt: TGTGCCAGCCACGACTCGGAGGACACCGGGGAGCTGTTTTTT

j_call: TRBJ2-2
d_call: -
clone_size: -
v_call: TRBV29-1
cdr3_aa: CSVGLGAAGGELFF
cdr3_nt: TGCAGCGTTGGGCTGGGGGCGGCGGGCGGGGAGCTGTTTTTT

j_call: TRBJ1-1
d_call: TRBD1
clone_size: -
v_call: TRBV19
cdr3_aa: CASSARDRMNTEAFF
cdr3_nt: TGTGCCAGTAGTGCCCGGGACAGGATGAACACTGAAGCTTTCTTT

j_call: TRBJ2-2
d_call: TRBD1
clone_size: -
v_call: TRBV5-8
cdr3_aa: CASTILGRGHGGELFF
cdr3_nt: TGTGCCAGCACCATCTTGGGCAGGGGGCATGGCGGGGAGCTGTTTTTT

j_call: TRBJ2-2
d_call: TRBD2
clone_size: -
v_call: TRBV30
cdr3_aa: CAWSVWRTSGVPGELFF
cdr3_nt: TGTGCCTGGAGTGTATGGAGGACTAGCGGGGTTCCCGGGGAGCTGTTTTTT

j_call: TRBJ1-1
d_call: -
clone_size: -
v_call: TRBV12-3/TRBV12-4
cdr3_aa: CASAGGMGTEAFF
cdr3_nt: TGTGCCAGCGCTGGGGGGATGGGGACTGAAGCTTTCTTT

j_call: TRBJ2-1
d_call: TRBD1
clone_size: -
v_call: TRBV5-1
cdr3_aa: CASSSRGQRGLYNEQFF
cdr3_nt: TGCGCCAGCAGCTCCAGGGGGCAGAGGGGGTTATACAATGAGCAGTTCTTC

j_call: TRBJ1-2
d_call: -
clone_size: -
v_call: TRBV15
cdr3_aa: CATSRASANTNYGYTF
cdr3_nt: TGTGCCACCAGCAGAGCTTCAGCGAATACTAACTATGGCTACACCTTC

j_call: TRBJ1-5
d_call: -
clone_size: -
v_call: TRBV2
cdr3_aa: CASSEGVGQPQHF
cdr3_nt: TGTGCCAGCAGTGAGGGAGTAGGTCAGCCCCAGCATTTT

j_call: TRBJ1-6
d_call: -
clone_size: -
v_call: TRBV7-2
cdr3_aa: CASSSDGVNSPLHF
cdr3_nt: TGTGCCAGCAGCTCTGACGGGGTTAATTCACCCCTCCACTTT

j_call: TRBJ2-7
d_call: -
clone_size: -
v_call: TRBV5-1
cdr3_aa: CASSDPMTTDEQYF
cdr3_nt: TGCGCCAGCAGCGACCCTATGACAACGGATGAGCAGTACTTC

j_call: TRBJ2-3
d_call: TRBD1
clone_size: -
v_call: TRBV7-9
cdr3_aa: CASSLDRNPDTQYF
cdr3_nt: TGTGCCAGCAGCCTGGACAGGAACCCAGATACGCAGTATTTT

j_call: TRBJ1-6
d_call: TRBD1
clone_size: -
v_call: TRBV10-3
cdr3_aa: CAISESGTASPLHF
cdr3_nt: TGTGCCATCAGTGAGTCCGGGACAGCGTCACCCCTCCACTTT

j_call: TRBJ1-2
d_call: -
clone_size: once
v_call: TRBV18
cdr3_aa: CASSPPDYGYTF
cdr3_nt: TGTGCCAGCTCACCACCCGACTATGGCTACACCTTC

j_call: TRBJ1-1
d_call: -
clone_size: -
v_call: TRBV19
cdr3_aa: CASRDISNTEAFF
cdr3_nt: TGTGCCAGTCGAGACATCTCGAACACTGAAGCTTTCTTT

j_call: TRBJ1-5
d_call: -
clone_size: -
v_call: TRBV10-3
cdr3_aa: CAISESREGRGQPQHF
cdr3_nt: TGTGCCATCAGTGAGTCGAGGGAAGGGAGGGGTCAGCCCCAGCATTTT

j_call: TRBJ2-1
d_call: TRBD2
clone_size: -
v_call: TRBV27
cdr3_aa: CASGRLADGEQFF
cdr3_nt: TGTGCCAGCGGTCGGCTAGCGGACGGTGAGCAGTTCTTC

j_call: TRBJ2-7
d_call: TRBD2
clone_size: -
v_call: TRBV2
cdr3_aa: CASSEAGVYEQYF
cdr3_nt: TGTGCCAGCAGTGAGGCGGGAGTCTACGAGCAGTACTTC

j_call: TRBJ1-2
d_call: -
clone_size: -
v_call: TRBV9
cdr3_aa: CASEGLLEAGYTF
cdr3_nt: TGTGCCAGCGAGGGATTACTAGAGGCTGGCTACACCTTC

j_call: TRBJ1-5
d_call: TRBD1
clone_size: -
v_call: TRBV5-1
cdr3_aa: CASSGGQGRNQPQHF
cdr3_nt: TGCGCCAGCAGCGGGGGACAGGGAAGAAATCAGCCCCAGCATTTT

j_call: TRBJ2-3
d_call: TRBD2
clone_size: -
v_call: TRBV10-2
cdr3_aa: CATLRLAGSTDTQYF
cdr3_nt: TGCGCCACCCTCCGACTAGCGGGGAGCACAGATACGCAGTATTTT

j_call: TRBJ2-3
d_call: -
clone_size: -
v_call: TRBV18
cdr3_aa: CASSPPGEDTQYF
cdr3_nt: TGTGCCAGCTCACCACCCGGGGAAGATACGCAGTATTTT

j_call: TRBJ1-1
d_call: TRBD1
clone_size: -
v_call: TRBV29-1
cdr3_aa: CSVAGQGANTEAFF
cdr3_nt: TGCAGCGTTGCCGGACAGGGGGCGAACACTGAAGCTTTCTTT

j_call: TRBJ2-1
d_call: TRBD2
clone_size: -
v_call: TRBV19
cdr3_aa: CASSQRDYRNEMVEGGRGNEQFF
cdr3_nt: TGTGCCAGTAGTCAACGGGACTACAGGAACGAGATGGTGGAAGGCGGGAGAGGCAATGAGCAGTTCTTC

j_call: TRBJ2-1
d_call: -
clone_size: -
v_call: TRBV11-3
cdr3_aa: CASSTTGSYNEQFF
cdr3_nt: TGTGCCAGCAGTACGACAGGCTCCTACAATGAGCAGTTCTTC

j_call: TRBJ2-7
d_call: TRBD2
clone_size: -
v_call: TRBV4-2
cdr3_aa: CASGERDHGGYEQYF
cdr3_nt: TGTGCCAGCGGAGAGCGGGACCATGGGGGGTACGAGCAGTACTTC

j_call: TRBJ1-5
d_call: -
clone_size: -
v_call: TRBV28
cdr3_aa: CASSFNRGHYQPQHF
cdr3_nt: TGTGCCAGCAGTTTCAATAGGGGTCATTATCAGCCCCAGCATTTT

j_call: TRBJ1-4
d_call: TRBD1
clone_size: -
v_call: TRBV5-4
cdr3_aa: CASSSSPGQGSEKLFF
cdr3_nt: TGTGCCAGCAGCTCATCGCCGGGACAGGGAAGCGAAAAACTGTTTTTT

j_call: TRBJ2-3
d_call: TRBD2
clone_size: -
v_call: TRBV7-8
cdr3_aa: CASSSPQLAGVADTQYF
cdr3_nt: TGTGCCAGCAGCTCCCCCCAATTAGCGGGAGTGGCAGATACGCAGTATTTT

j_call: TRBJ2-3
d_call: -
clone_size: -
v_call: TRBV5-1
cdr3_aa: CASSSAASTDTQYF
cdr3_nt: TGCGCCAGCAGCTCTGCGGCCAGCACAGATACGCAGTATTTT

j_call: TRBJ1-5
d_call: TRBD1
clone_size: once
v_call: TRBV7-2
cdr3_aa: CASSPDRLRQPQHF
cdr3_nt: TGTGCCAGCAGCCCGGACAGGTTAAGACAGCCCCAGCATTTT

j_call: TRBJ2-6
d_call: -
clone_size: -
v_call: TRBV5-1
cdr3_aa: CATLREPGANVLTF
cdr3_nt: TGCGCGACCCTCAGGGAACCTGGGGCCAACGTCCTGACTTTC

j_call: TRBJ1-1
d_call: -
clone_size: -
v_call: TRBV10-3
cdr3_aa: CAISGKSLSGEAFF
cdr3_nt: TGTGCCATCAGTGGTAAATCTCTTTCAGGTGAAGCTTTCTTT

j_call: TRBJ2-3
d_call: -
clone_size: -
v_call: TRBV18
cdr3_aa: CASSVVLDTQYF
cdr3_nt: TGTGCCAGCTCCGTGGTACTAGATACGCAGTATTTT

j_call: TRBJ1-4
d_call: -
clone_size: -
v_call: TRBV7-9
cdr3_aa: CASSYPRRGTNEKLFF
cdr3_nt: TGTGCCAGCAGCTACCCCCGCAGGGGCACTAATGAAAAACTGTTTTTT

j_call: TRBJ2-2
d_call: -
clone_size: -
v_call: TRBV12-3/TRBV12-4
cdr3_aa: CASSPPFLGELFF
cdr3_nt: TGTGCCAGCAGTCCCCCCTTTCTCGGGGAGCTGTTTTTT

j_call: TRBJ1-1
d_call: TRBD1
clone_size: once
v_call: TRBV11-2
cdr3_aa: CASSVDRELREAFF
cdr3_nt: TGTGCCAGCAGCGTAGACAGGGAATTGAGGGAAGCTTTCTTT

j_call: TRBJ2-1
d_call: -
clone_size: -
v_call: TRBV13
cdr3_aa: CASSLRAGEQFF
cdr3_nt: TGTGCCAGCAGCCTCCGGGCGGGTGAGCAGTTCTTC

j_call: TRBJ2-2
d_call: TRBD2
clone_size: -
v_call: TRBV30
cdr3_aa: CAWSHAPLAGGNTGELFF
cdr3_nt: TGTGCCTGGAGCCACGCGCCTCTAGCGGGAGGGAACACCGGGGAGCTGTTTTTT

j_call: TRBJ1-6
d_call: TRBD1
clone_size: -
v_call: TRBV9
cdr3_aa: CASSSGQINSPLHF
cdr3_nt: TGTGCCAGCAGCTCGGGACAGATTAATTCACCCCTCCACTTT

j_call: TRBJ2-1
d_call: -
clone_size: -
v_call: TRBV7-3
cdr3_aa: CASSYLGDSSFNEQFF
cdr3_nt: TGTGCCAGCAGCTATCTAGGGGACTCCTCCTTCAATGAGCAGTTCTTC

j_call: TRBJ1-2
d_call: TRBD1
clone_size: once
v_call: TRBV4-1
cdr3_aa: CASSQGENRGADYGYTF
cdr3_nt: TGCGCCAGCAGCCAAGGGGAGAACAGGGGCGCGGATTATGGCTACACCTTC

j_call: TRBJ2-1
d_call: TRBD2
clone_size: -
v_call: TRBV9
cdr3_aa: CASSVGLAGGLNEQFF
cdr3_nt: TGTGCCAGCAGCGTAGGACTAGCGGGGGGGCTCAATGAGCAGTTCTTC

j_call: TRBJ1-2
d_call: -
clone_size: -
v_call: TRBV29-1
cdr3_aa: CSATTGRGSRDGYTF
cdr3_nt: TGCAGCGCTACAACCGGACGGGGTTCTAGGGATGGCTACACCTTC

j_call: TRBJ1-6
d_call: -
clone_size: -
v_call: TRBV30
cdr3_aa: CAWSVPSSYNSPLHF
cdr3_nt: TGTGCCTGGAGTGTACCTAGCTCCTATAATTCACCCCTCCACTTT

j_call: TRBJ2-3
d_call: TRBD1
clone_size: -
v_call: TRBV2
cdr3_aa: CASSRDRGKSDTQYF
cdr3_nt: TGTGCCAGCAGTAGGGACAGGGGGAAGTCAGATACGCAGTATTTT

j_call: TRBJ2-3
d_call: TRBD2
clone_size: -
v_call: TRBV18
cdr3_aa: CASCASSGRGTDTQYF
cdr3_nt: TGTGCCAGCTGCGCATCTAGCGGGAGGGGCACAGATACGCAGTATTTT

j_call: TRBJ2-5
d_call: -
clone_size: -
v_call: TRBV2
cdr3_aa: CASSVDRQETQYF
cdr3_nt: TGTGCCAGCAGTGTGGACAGACAAGAGACCCAGTACTTC

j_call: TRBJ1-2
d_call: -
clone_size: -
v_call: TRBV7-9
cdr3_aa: CASSPLRGMTEQLHYGYTF
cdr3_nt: TGTGCCAGCAGCCCCCTGAGAGGCATGACAGAACAACTACACTATGGCTACACCTTC

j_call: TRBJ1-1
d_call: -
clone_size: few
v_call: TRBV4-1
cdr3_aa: CASSQLDTANTEAFF
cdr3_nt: TGCGCCAGCAGCCAACTGGACACTGCGAACACTGAAGCTTTCTTT

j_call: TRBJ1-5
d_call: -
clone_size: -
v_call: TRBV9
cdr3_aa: CASSVGGDGNQPQHF
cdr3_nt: TGTGCCAGCAGCGTAGGGGGGGACGGAAATCAGCCCCAGCATTTT